The entry below describes one T cell receptor beta chain. Clinical history as reported by participants underpinned cohort assignment. The CDR3 loop spans 14 amino acids. Trimming took off 5 bases at V and 5 bases at J, with 12 bases between the two ends. Germline V gene data show CDR1 as SGHAT and CDR2 as FQNNGV. This sample stems from a study of blood T cell repertoires in COVID-19. Data came from immunoSEQ multiplex PCR; TCRdb stores just in-frame clones and leaves some out. Of approximately 300,000 clones listed, 92% are singletons. The receptor comes from a woman in her twenties or thirties who had recovered from COVID-19. J is TRBJ2-2 and V is TRBV11-2; maybe TRBD1 (6 bases). The sequenced material came from PBMCs or T cells enriched from blood (not recorded which). CDR3 bases: TGTGCCAGCAGCGACCGGGACAAAACCGGGGAGCTGTTTTTT. Translating it yields CASSDRDKTGELFF. The full variable domain, with the rest looked up from reference TRBV11-2 and TRBJ2-2, is EAGVAQSPRYKIIEKRQSVAFWCNPISGHATLYWYQQILGQGPKLLIQFQNNGVVDDSQLPKDRFSAERLKGVDSTLKIQPAKLEDSAVYLCASSDRDKTGELFFGEGSRLTVL.